The 30 T cell receptor beta chains in this list originate from one sample, sequenced in a study of a mutant IDH1 vaccine in newly diagnosed glioma. Data came from immunoSEQ multiplex PCR; TCRdb stores just in-frame clones and leaves some out. The table lists 40,000 to 50,000 clones, 85% to 90% of them singletons. Time point here: week 35, safety follow-up. In the vaccine, a single dose held 300 ug of the mutant IDH1 20-mer peptide, along with topical imiquimod. Their recognized antigens are unknown. The sample here was PBMCs, taken from a glioma patient whose treatment included an IDH1 peptide vaccine. All receptors come from a middle-aged man with glioma.

This clone was recorded only once. The chain has TRBV7-9 and TRBJ2-3; 10 nucleotides agree with TRBD2. The CDR3 spans 18 residues. V lost 5 bases, J lost 4 bases, and 15 bases stayed unmatched. In germline, CDR1 is SEHNR, CDR2 FQNEAQ (reference sequence). DNA of the CDR3: TGTGCCAGCAGCGCAACAACACGGAGCGGGGGGGTATCAGATACGCAGTATTTT. Residues: CASSATTRSGGVSDTQYF.

In this sample, this clone turned up a few times. The chain links TRBV5-1 to TRBJ2-3, with D possibly matching TRBD2 (5 bases). The germline V gene has CDR1 SGHRS and CDR2 YFSETQ. Trimming cost V 0 bases and J 4 bases, with 9 bases left between them. The CDR3 spans 14 residues. The CDR3 DNA reads TGCGCCAGCAGCTTGGGCGGGTGGTCAGATACGCAGTATTTT. It codes for CASSLGGWSDTQYF.

This sequence joins TRBV30 and TRBJ2-1, with 11 bases lining up with TRBD1. CDR1 is GTSNPN, CDR2 SVGIG, per germline (reference sequence). The V and J ends lost 3 bases and 15 bases, in that order; junction bases with no gene match: 7. This CDR3 has 12 amino acids. CDR3 loop: CAWSGTGGPRFF. The CDR3 nucleotides are TGTGCCTGGAGCGGGACAGGGGGACCGAGGTTCTTC.

The chain links TRBV4-3 to TRBJ1-2; D remains ambiguous. Trimming cost V 1 base and J 3 bases, with 9 bases left between them. CDR1 and CDR2 from the germline V gene are LGHNA and YSLEER. The CDR3 contains 14 residues. The CDR3 DNA sequence: TGCGCCAGCAGCCAAGTCCACGGTTACTATGGCTACACCTTC. Its translation: CASSQVHGYYGYTF.

This sequence joins TRBV14 and TRBJ1-2; no reliable D call. The CDR3 spans 13 residues. Germline V lookup: CDR1 SGHDN, CDR2 FVKESK. Trimming pared 0 bases from V and 4 bases from J, leaving 6 bases between. The DNA of the CDR3 is TGTGCCAGCAGCCAAGATAGAGGCTATGGCTACACCTTC. Amino acid sequence: CASSQDRGYGYTF.

V usage is TRBV5-1 and J usage is TRBJ2-5, with 11 bases that match TRBD2. The CDR3 spans 16 residues. V lost 3 bases, J lost 2 bases, and 6 bases stayed unmatched. CDR1 is SGHRS, CDR2 YFSETQ, per germline. CDR3: CASSSGLAGVQETQYF. Here the CDR3 DNA reads TGCGCCAGCAGCTCAGGACTAGCGGGTGTACAAGAGACCCAGTACTTC.

This clone was found once. The rearrangement links TRBV2 to TRBJ1-5; possibly TRBD1 for D (6 bases). Germline loops: CDR1 SNHLY, CDR2 FYNNEI. This CDR3 contains 12 residues. Deletions cut 6 bases from V and 8 bases from J, with 11 bases between. CDR3 region: CASSQGSEPQHF. Here the CDR3 DNA reads TGTGCCAGCAGCCAGGGGAGTGAGCCCCAGCATTTT.

The chain recombines TRBV21-1 with TRBJ2-1; the listed D gene, TRBD1, was not tested against the DNA. TRBV21-1 constitutes a pseudogene. This CDR3 has 14 residues. CDR3 region: CARAGTGVYNEQFF. The CDR3, as DNA: TGTGCCAGGGCCGGGACAGGGGTCTACAATGAGCAGTTCTTC.

The chain is built from TRBV29-1 and TRBJ2-2; 9 positions match TRBD1. The V gene end was trimmed by 7 bases and the J gene end by 5 bases; junction bases not matched to a gene: 5. CDR3 length: 13 residues. Looked up from germline, CDR1 is SQVTM and CDR2 is ANQGSEA. The CDR3 nucleotides are TGCAGCGGGGGACAGGGTTGGACCGGGGAGCTGTTTTTT. Its translation is CSGGQGWTGELFF.

The rearrangement joins TRBV27 to TRBJ2-7; 8 nucleotides line up with TRBD2. Germline CDR1 is MNHEY and CDR2 is SMNVEV (reference sequence). V shed 5 bases, J shed 4 bases, and the junction held 10 bases outside the gene matches. This CDR3 contains 15 residues. CDR3 nucleotide sequence: TGTGCCAGCAGTCCTAAGCGGGGGACCTATTACGAGCAGTACGTC. Translating it yields CASSPKRGTYYEQYV.

V and J are TRBV7-6 and TRBJ2-6, with 8 bases fitting TRBD1. Trimming took 5 bases from V and 0 from J; bases not matched to a gene: 9. The CDR3 loop spans 18 amino acids. Germline CDR1 is SGHVS and CDR2 is FNYEAQ. The CDR3 DNA follows: TGTGCCAGCAGCCAACGACAGGGGCCCCACTCTGGGGCCAACGTCCTGACTTTC. Amino acid sequence: CASSQRQGPHSGANVLTF.

The genes are TRBV15 and TRBJ2-3, with a possible D match to TRBD1 (5 bases). V was shortened by 6 bases and J by 0 bases, with 16 bases between the two germline ends. The CDR3 totals 16 residues. Germline-derived CDR1 and CDR2 are LNHNV and YYDKDF (reference sequence). The CDR3: CATSTGETASTDTQYF. CDR3 DNA: TGTGCCACCAGTACAGGAGAGACAGCCAGCACAGATACGCAGTATTTT.

The chain carries TRBV28 and TRBJ1-5; no firm D call. V lost 7 bases and J lost 4, with 17 bases in between. The CDR3 extends over 15 amino acids. Germline V gene lookup returns CDR1 MDHEN and CDR2 SYDVKM. CDR3 sequence (DNA): TGTGCCAGCACCCTGGGAACAGTCGGTAATCAGCCCCAGCATTTT. This translates into CASTLGTVGNQPQHF.

The chain joins TRBV9 to TRBJ2-1; no clear D gene. The germline CDR1 and CDR2 sequences are SGDLS and YYNGEE. V lost 4 bases, J lost 1 base, and 9 bases lay in between. The CDR3 has 14 amino acids. As DNA, the CDR3 is TGTGCCAGCAGCCCCGACTCTTCCTACAATGAGCAGTTCTTC. Amino acid sequence: CASSPDSSYNEQFF.

The genes are TRBV13 and TRBJ2-3; the D gene is possibly TRBD2 (5 bases). The CDR3 is made up of 14 amino acids. With 3 bases removed from V and 3 bases from J, the gap between germline ends came to 10 bases. Per the germline V gene, CDR1 is PRHDT and CDR2 is FYEKMQ (reference sequence). CDR3 DNA sequence: TGTGCCAGCAGCTTGGAGGATTGGACAGATACGCAGTATTTT. Its protein product is CASSLEDWTDTQYF.

The J gene is TRBJ1-3, the V gene TRBV4-1, with D possibly being TRBD1 (6 bases). The CDR3 consists of 15 residues. CDR1 and CDR2 (germline): MGHRA, YSYEKL. Trimming removed 2 bases at V and 2 bases at J, with 10 bases between. The CDR3 protein is CASSQPQGAGNTIYF. The CDR3 DNA sequence: TGCGCCAGCAGCCAACCACAGGGAGCTGGAAACACCATATATTTT.

This rearrangement joins TRBV7-9 to TRBJ2-3; D may be TRBD1 or TRBD2 (6 bases each). The CDR3 consists of 15 residues. Trimming removed 4 bases from V and 4 bases from J, with 15 bases in between. Germline CDR1 is SEHNR and CDR2 is FQNEAQ (reference sequence). CDR3 sequence reads: CASSSGGKGADTQYF. The CDR3 bases are TGTGCCAGCAGCTCGGGCGGGAAGGGGGCAGATACGCAGTATTTT. Full variable domain (missing parts from reference TRBV7-9 and TRBJ2-3): DTGVSQNPRHKITKRGQNVTFRCDPISEHNRLYWYRQTLGQGPEFLTYFQNEAQLEKSRLLSDRFSAERPKGSFSTLEIQRTEQGDSAMYLCASSSGGKGADTQYFGPGTRLTVL.

V usage is TRBV6-1 and J usage is TRBJ1-1; unclear D gene. Germline V gives CDR1 MNHNS, CDR2 SASEGT. V was cut by 3 bases and J by 3 bases, with 11 bases left in between. This CDR3 spans 14 amino acids. CDR3 loop: CASSEGNRHTEAFF. Here the CDR3 DNA reads TGTGCCAGCAGTGAGGGGAACCGACACACTGAAGCTTTCTTT.

The rearrangement links TRBV30 to TRBJ2-3; 7 bases map to TRBD1. J gave up 2 bases and V 2 bases, and 4 bases lay outside the gene matches. The CDR3 has 14 amino acids. Germline CDR1 reads GTSNPN; CDR2 reads SVGIG (reference sequence). CDR3 DNA sequence: TGTGCCTGGAGTACAGGGGCAATCACAGATACGCAGTATTTT. This encodes CAWSTGAITDTQYF.

In DNA form, the CDR3 reads TGCGCCAGCAGGGACAGGACGACTACTGGGGGTGAAAAACTGTTTTTT. It is translated as CASRDRTTTGGEKLFF. The genes are TRBV10-2 and TRBJ1-4; TRBD1 agrees at 7 bases. Germline CDR1 is WSHSY and CDR2 is SAAADI. The CDR3 runs to 16 residues. The V gene end was trimmed by 6 bases and the J gene end by 7 bases; junction bases not matched to a gene: 14.

The chain uses TRBV28 and TRBJ2-3, with TRBD2 matching over 8 bases. Germline V gene sequence: CDR1 MDHEN, CDR2 SYDVKM. The CDR3 is 16 residues long. V trimming: 5 bases; J trimming: 7 bases; junction bases outside the gene matches: 14. The CDR3 DNA reads TGTGCCAGCAGTCCCTACCCCCAGCGGGGGAAAAATACGCAGTATTTT. Protein sequence: CASSPYPQRGKNTQYF.

This chain links TRBV5-8 with TRBJ1-2; possibly TRBD1 for D (5 bases). The CDR3 spans 16 residues. Trimming left V 1 base short and J 4 bases short, with 17 bases between. Germline V gene lookup returns CDR1 SGHTS and CDR2 YDEGEE. The CDR3 here is CASSLWPKGRSYGYTF. The CDR3 nucleotides are TGTGCCAGCAGCTTGTGGCCCAAGGGGCGATCCTATGGCTACACCTTC.

This chain connects TRBV2 to TRBJ1-2; TRBD1 matches 7 bases. The germline gives CDR1 SNHLY, CDR2 FYNNEI. The CDR3 consists of 12 residues. The J segment lost 4 bases and the V segment lost 8 bases, leaving 4 bases of the junction unmatched. CDR3 region: CASAGTVYGYTF. The CDR3 DNA is TGTGCCAGCGCCGGGACAGTCTATGGCTACACCTTC.

J is TRBJ1-2 and V is TRBV4-2; the D gene is possibly TRBD1 (6 bases). Germline CDR1 LGHNA, CDR2 YNFKEQ. V lost 4 bases to trimming and J lost 3 bases, with 12 bases between them. This CDR3 has 14 residues. The CDR3 reads CASSRSGTHYGYTF. The CDR3, as DNA: TGTGCCAGCAGCCGATCCGGGACACACTATGGCTACACCTTC.

This chain links TRBV25-1 with TRBJ2-3; D is ambiguous. The CDR3 length is 17 residues. Per germline, CDR1 MGHDK and CDR2 SYGVNS. Trimming shortened V by 3 bases and J by 0 bases, and 16 bases separated the two germline ends. The CDR3 coding sequence is TGTGCCAGCAGTGATGATAAAGGCAGATCTAGCACAGATACGCAGTATTTT. Translating it yields CASSDDKGRSSTDTQYF.

The genes are TRBV6-5 and TRBJ1-3; perhaps TRBD1 as D (6 bases). Germline lookup yields CDR1 MNHEY and CDR2 SVGAGI. The CDR3 is made up of 16 amino acids. Trimming left V 0 bases short and J 2 bases short, with 11 bases between. The CDR3 region is CASSYSRGGAGNTIYF. The CDR3 coding sequence is TGTGCCAGCAGTTACTCGAGGGGGGGAGCTGGAAACACCATATATTTT.

The V gene is TRBV5-6, the J gene TRBJ1-5, with D perhaps matching TRBD1 (6 bases). Germline V CDR1 and CDR2: SGHDT, YYEEEE. With 0 bases removed from V and 4 bases from J, the gap between germline ends came to 14 bases. This CDR3 is built from 16 residues. CDR3 sequence (DNA): TGTGCCAGCAGCTTGGAGGGGGATTTAGGGAATCAGCCCCAGCATTTT. As protein: CASSLEGDLGNQPQHF.

This clone was detected once. The V and J genes are TRBV6-6 and TRBJ1-4; TRBD1 matches at 9 bases. This CDR3 region has 16 residues. Trimming removed 0 bases from V and 4 bases from J; junction bases left unmatched: 3. Germline lookup yields CDR1 MNHNY and CDR2 SVGAGI (reference sequence). The CDR3: CASSYSSTGGNEKLFF. As DNA, the CDR3 is TGTGCCAGCAGTTACTCCTCGACAGGGGGTAATGAAAAACTGTTTTTT.

The chain couples TRBV5-1 to TRBJ1-1; tentatively, D is TRBD1 (5 bases). From germline, CDR1 is SGHRS and CDR2 YFSETQ. V lost 5 bases and J lost 4, with 21 bases in between. This CDR3 spans 16 amino acids. The DNA for the CDR3 is TGCGCCAGCAGTGGAGAAATATCCGTCGGGGGCACTGAAGCTTTCTTT. It translates to CASSGEISVGGTEAFF.

V and J are TRBV27 and TRBJ2-7, with D possibly TRBD2 on 6 matching bases. Germline CDR1 is MNHEY and CDR2 is SMNVEV (reference sequence). This CDR3 has 13 residues. With 2 bases removed from V and 4 bases from J, the gap between germline ends came to 9 bases. The CDR3, as DNA: TGTGCCAGCAGTTTACAGGGAGGATACGAGCAGTACTTC. Translation gives CASSLQGGYEQYF.